This T cell receptor (beta chain) was obtained from a study of blood T cells in healthy people across ages. Study outcomes and limitations: Comparison with aged donors showed that long-lived donors had more naive CD4+ cells and higher diversity. Researchers deemed the diversity estimates from one million T cells underestimates. Observed TCR beta diversity per million T cells went down as age went up. This fall followed a roughly linear course with age.

Germline V lookup: CDR1 MNHEY, CDR2 SMNVEV (reference sequence). The V gene lost 4 bases and the J gene lost 0 bases, with 16 bases spanning the gap. This CDR3 region has 16 residues. This clonotype occurred many times. Antigen specificity is unknown. Using a J-beta primer mix together with a sample-barcoded 5' primer, a second PCR was run for roughly 7 to 12 cycles. TCRdb independently ran MiXCR on the 5' RACE reads; one entry per CDR3 protein. The table lists under 800,000 distinct CDR3 sequences, 40% to 45% of them singletons. This sequence was found in a woman aged 60-75 years in good health. Sequenced sample: blood. The chain links TRBV27 to TRBJ2-7, with D perhaps being TRBD1 or TRBD2 (5 bases each). The CDR3 nucleotides are TGTGCCAGCAGTTCCCCGGGGACCAGCGGCTCCTACGAGCAGTACTTC. Protein sequence: CASSSPGTSGSYEQYF.